A selection of T cell receptor beta chains follows, all from one sample in a study of blood T cell repertoires in COVID-19. Sequencing was performed with immunoSEQ multiplex PCR; in TCRdb, only in-frame clones are kept and a portion is missing. The data show about 82,000 clones, 80% seen once. Sequenced material: peripheral blood. All receptors come from a woman aged 40 to 50 with active or convalescent COVID-19. The CDR3 runs from the conserved cysteine through the conserved F or W. The D gene is left open where the match is weak. A row's size may be missing; if present it is once, few, many or a size class.

>.|.|TRBJ1-2|TRBV6-6
CASSYSDSNYGYTF
TGTGCCAGCAGTTACTCGGACAGTAACTATGGCTACACCTTC
>TRBD1|.|TRBJ2-2|TRBV6-2/TRBV6-3
CASSWTGGTGELFF
TGTGCCAGCAGCTGGACAGGGGGCACCGGGGAGCTGTTTTTT
>.|.|TRBJ1-2|TRBV18
CASSPLTAGHGYTF
TGTGCCAGCTCACCACTTACGGCAGGGCATGGCTACACCTTC
>.|.|TRBJ2-1|TRBV4-3
CASSQVDGVTIYNEQFF
TGCGCCAGCAGCCAAGTCGACGGGGTAACGATCTACAATGAGCAGTTCTTC
>.|.|TRBJ1-2|TRBV6-2/TRBV6-3
CASSSTDSHYGYTF
TGTGCCAGCAGTTCTACGGACAGCCACTATGGCTACACCTTC
>TRBD2|.|TRBJ2-1|TRBV9
CASSVGPTSGREQFF
TGTGCCAGCAGCGTAGGCCCGACTAGCGGGAGGGAGCAGTTCTTC
>.|.|TRBJ2-7|TRBV11-3
CASSSTAREQYF
TGTGCCAGCAGCTCTACCGCGCGGGAGCAGTACTTC
>.|.|TRBJ1-2|TRBV7-9
CASSLGGKTGIYGYTF
TGTGCCAGCAGCTTAGGAGGGAAAACAGGGATCTATGGCTACACCTTC
>.|.|TRBJ1-2|TRBV18
CASSPYRANYGYTF
TGTGCCAGCTCACCTTACAGGGCTAACTATGGCTACACCTTC
>.|.|TRBJ1-1|TRBV10-3
CAISDFREKAFF
TGTGCCATCAGTGATTTTCGGGAGAAAGCTTTCTTT
>TRBD1|.|TRBJ1-6|TRBV7-8
CASSRTGDVYNSPLHF
TGTGCCAGCAGCCGGACAGGGGACGTATATAATTCACCCCTCCACTTT
>.|.|TRBJ2-7|TRBV29-1
CSVESGVDEQYF
TGCAGCGTTGAATCGGGGGTCGACGAGCAGTACTTC
>TRBD1|.|TRBJ1-1|TRBV11-1
CASSPTGGVGTEAFF
TGTGCCAGCAGCCCCACAGGGGGCGTAGGGACTGAAGCTTTCTTT
>TRBD2|.|TRBJ2-1|TRBV5-1
CASSSSSGTYNEQFF
TGCGCCAGCAGCTCTTCGAGCGGGACCTACAATGAGCAGTTCTTC
>TRBD1|.|TRBJ1-4|TRBV18
CASSRDRVYEKLFF
TGTGCCAGCTCACGGGACAGGGTTTATGAAAAACTGTTTTTT
>TRBD1|.|TRBJ1-2|TRBV28
CASRLDRSYFPYGYTF
TGTGCCAGCAGATTGGACAGGTCATACTTCCCTTATGGCTACACCTTC
>TRBD1|.|TRBJ1-1|TRBV19
CASSIRTGSGVAFF
TGTGCCAGTAGTATTCGGACAGGGAGCGGGGTCGCTTTCTTT
>TRBD2|.|TRBJ2-1|TRBV6-5
CASSPGTRGMNEQFF
TGTGCCAGCAGTCCCGGGACTAGGGGAATGAATGAGCAGTTCTTC
>.|.|TRBJ2-4|TRBV21-1
CASHKGKRESGNIQYF
TGTGCCAGCCACAAAGGGAAGCGGGAGTCGGGAAACATTCAGTACTTC
>.|.|TRBJ1-5|TRBV2
CASSRRDTNRQPQHF
TGTGCCAGCAGTAGACGGGACACTAACAGGCAGCCCCAGCATTTT
>.|.|TRBJ1-2|TRBV4-2
CASSLDRNYGYTF
TGTGCCAGCAGCCTAGACAGGAACTATGGCTACACCTTC
>TRBD1|.|TRBJ2-2|TRBV11-3
CASMRTGFTGELFF
TGTGCCAGCATGCGGACAGGGTTTACCGGGGAGCTGTTTTTT
>TRBD2|.|TRBJ2-3|TRBV7-3
CASSPGLAGGTDTQYF
TGTGCCAGCAGCCCAGGACTAGCGGGAGGCACAGATACGCAGTATTTT
>.|.|TRBJ1-4|TRBV7-2
CASSLGGLDNEKLFF
TGTGCCAGCAGCTTGGGGGGGCTAGATAATGAAAAACTGTTTTTT
>TRBD1|.|TRBJ2-1|TRBV19
CASSAGTGFINEQFF
TGTGCCAGTAGTGCCGGGACAGGGTTTATCAATGAGCAGTTCTTC
>TRBD2|.|TRBJ2-3|TRBV11-2
CASSLVVGLAVDTQYF
TGTGCCAGCAGCTTAGTGGTAGGCCTAGCGGTCGATACGCAGTATTTT
>TRBD1|.|TRBJ2-2|TRBV11-3
CASSPTGWNGELFF
TGTGCCAGCAGCCCGACAGGGTGGAACGGGGAGCTGTTTTTT
>.|few|TRBJ1-5|TRBV28
CASSSPDSFDSNQPQHF
TGTGCCAGCAGTTCACCCGACAGTTTTGATAGCAATCAGCCCCAGCATTTT
>TRBD2|.|TRBJ2-1|TRBV7-9
CASSLSWTSGRSNEQFF
TGTGCCAGCAGCCTCTCCTGGACTAGCGGGAGGTCTAATGAGCAGTTCTTC
>.|once|TRBJ2-7|TRBV7-2
CASSLGLARAYEQYF
TGTGCCAGCAGCTTAGGGCTAGCGCGGGCCTACGAGCAGTACTTC
>TRBD1|.|TRBJ2-1|TRBV5-5
CASSLARQGVGHNEQFF
TGTGCCAGCAGCTTGGCCAGACAGGGCGTAGGGCACAATGAGCAGTTCTTC
>TRBD2|.|TRBJ2-7|TRBV28
CASSLIETSGRRNEQYF
TGTGCCAGCAGTTTAATCGAGACTAGCGGGAGAAGGAACGAGCAGTACTTC
>.|once|TRBJ1-2|TRBV19
CASIGARSLYGYTF
TGTGCCAGTATTGGGGCCAGAAGCCTTTATGGCTACACCTTC
>.|.|TRBJ1-1|TRBV4-2
CASSQVQGGTEAFF
TGTGCCAGCAGCCAAGTGCAGGGAGGGACTGAAGCTTTCTTT
>.|.|TRBJ2-1|TRBV28
CAIKAVLSYNEQFF
TGTGCCATCAAGGCGGTTCTCTCATACAATGAGCAGTTCTTC
>.|once|TRBJ1-2|TRBV10-2
CATKGDFPNYGYTF
TGCGCCACTAAGGGAGACTTTCCTAACTATGGCTACACCTTC
>TRBD1|.|TRBJ2-5|TRBV11-2
CASSLDGTGPQETQYF
TGTGCCAGCAGCTTAGATGGGACAGGCCCCCAAGAGACCCAGTACTTC
>.|.|TRBJ1-2|TRBV4-2
CASSQGGRSPPKYGYTF
TGTGCCAGCAGCCAAGGAGGTCGGAGCCCTCCAAAGTATGGCTACACCTTC
>TRBD1|.|TRBJ2-3|TRBV28
CASSFTPGQGMGDTQYF
TGTGCCAGCAGTTTTACCCCGGGACAGGGCATGGGCGATACGCAGTATTTT
>TRBD2|.|TRBJ2-7|TRBV5-3
CARSLTRTKLAGRYEQYF
TGTGCCAGAAGCTTGACCAGAACGAAACTAGCGGGGAGGTACGAGCAGTACTTC
>.|.|TRBJ2-1|TRBV29-1
CSVGGRNEQFF
TGCAGCGTTGGAGGTCGCAATGAGCAGTTCTTC
>.|.|TRBJ1-1|TRBV25-1
CASSVTQGTEAFF
TGTGCCAGCAGTGTGACACAGGGAACTGAAGCTTTCTTT
>TRBD1|few|TRBJ2-1|TRBV12-5
CASGPGQGSNEQFF
TGTGCTAGTGGTCCCGGACAGGGCTCCAATGAGCAGTTCTTC
>.|.|TRBJ1-1|TRBV3-1/TRBV3-2
CASSPRHRGVAEAFF
TGTGCCAGCAGCCCACGTCACCGGGGAGTCGCTGAAGCTTTCTTT
>.|.|TRBJ2-5|TRBV24-1
CATSDGGRKTQYF
TGTGCCACCAGTGATGGAGGGAGGAAGACCCAGTACTTC
>TRBD1|once|TRBJ2-7|TRBV7-9
CASSLVTGGYEQYF
TGTGCCAGCAGCTTAGTGACAGGGGGCTACGAGCAGTACTTC
>TRBD2|.|TRBJ2-3|TRBV7-2
CASSLGGTSGISTDTQYF
TGTGCCAGCAGCTTAGGCGGGACTAGCGGGATAAGCACAGATACGCAGTATTTT
>.|.|TRBJ2-7|TRBV10-3
CAISAAGNYEQYF
TGTGCCATCAGTGCAGCAGGAAACTACGAGCAGTACTTC
>TRBD1|.|TRBJ1-5|TRBV7-2
CASSRGQGLNQPQHF
TGTGCCAGCAGCCGTGGACAGGGGCTTAATCAGCCCCAGCATTTT
>.|.|TRBJ1-5|TRBV28
CASTSPGEYSNQPQHF
TGTGCCAGCACATCCCCAGGGGAATATAGCAATCAGCCCCAGCATTTT
>TRBD1|.|TRBJ2-5|TRBV27
CASSPQGARWKTQYF
TGTGCCAGCAGTCCCCAGGGGGCGCGTTGGAAGACCCAGTACTTC
>.|once|TRBJ2-1|TRBV10-3
CAISESPAYNEQFF
TGTGCCATCAGTGAGTCTCCTGCGTACAATGAGCAGTTCTTC
>TRBD1|many|TRBJ1-4|TRBV5-1
CASSPGQGNEKLFF
TGCGCCAGCAGCCCGGGACAGGGAAATGAAAAACTGTTTTTT
>TRBD1|.|TRBJ2-1|TRBV7-2
CASSLAGQGAYNEQFF
TGTGCCAGCAGCCTGGCGGGACAGGGGGCGTACAATGAGCAGTTCTTC
>TRBD2|.|TRBJ2-7|TRBV29-1
CSVEVAGGGEQYF
TGCAGCGTGGAGGTGGCGGGGGGCGGAGAGCAGTACTTC
>.|.|TRBJ1-3|TRBV21-1
CASSKRTGGSGNTIYF
TGTGCCAGCAGCAAGCGGACAGGGGGCTCTGGAAACACCATATATTTT
>.|.|TRBJ2-7|TRBV29-1
CSTATVDSYEQYF
TGCAGCACGGCGACAGTAGACTCCTACGAGCAGTACTTC
>TRBD1|.|TRBJ1-2|TRBV7-9
CASSFGWDSTNYGYTF
TGTGCCAGCAGCTTTGGGTGGGACAGCACTAACTATGGCTACACCTTC
>.|once|TRBJ2-3|TRBV28
CASSSDRGTWLTDTQYF
TGTGCCAGCAGTTCAGATCGGGGGACCTGGCTCACAGATACGCAGTATTTT
>.|.|TRBJ2-4|TRBV19
CASGFQGGKNIQYF
TGTGCCAGTGGATTCCAGGGGGGCAAAAACATTCAGTACTTC